This entry lists 7 T cell receptor beta chains sequenced from one sample in a study of T cell changes during pregnancy in multiple sclerosis. The protocol was immunoSEQ multiplex PCR, while the TCRdb copy is restricted to in-frame clones and leaves out a portion. Counted here are tens of thousands of clones, 85% to 90% occurring once; the ten biggest clones make up approximately 6.9%. The sequences come from CD8+ T cells from peripheral blood mononuclear cells, collected in the first trimester of pregnancy. These receptors came from a female donor with multiple sclerosis, enrolled in a pregnancy study.

This clone was found once. The J gene is TRBJ2-3, the V gene TRBV9, with TRBD2 matching over 10 bases. CDR3 length: 16 residues. The trim removed 4 bases at V and 2 bases at J, leaving 7 bases unmatched. Germline CDR1 reads SGDLS; CDR2 reads YYNGEE. The CDR3 coding sequence is TGTGCCAGCAGCCACGAACTAGCGGGACCCACAGATACGCAGTATTTT. This codes for CASSHELAGPTDTQYF. The variable domain in full, with the rest retrieved from reference TRBV9 and TRBJ2-3, is DSGVTQTPKHLITATGQRVTLRCSPRSGDLSVYWYQQSLDQGLQFLIQYYNGEERAKGNILERFSAQQFPDLHSELNLSSLELGDSALYFCASSHELAGPTDTQYFGPGTRLTVL.

The gene calls are TRBV27 and TRBJ1-1; a weak D match, TRBD1 (5 bases). Trimming removed 6 bases at V and 7 bases at J, with 15 bases between. The CDR3 loop spans 13 amino acids. Germline-derived CDR1 and CDR2 are MNHEY and SMNVEV (reference sequence). DNA for the CDR3: TGTGCCAGCAGCCATGGGGGGGACCTTGAAGCTTTCTTT. It is translated as CASSHGGDLEAFF.

This rearrangement joins TRBV10-3 to TRBJ2-1; the D gene is possibly TRBD2 (6 bases). Per the germline V gene, CDR1 is ENHRY and CDR2 is SYGVKD. Trimming stripped 3 bases from V and 6 bases from J, with 15 bases between. The CDR3 sequence is 15 residues long. The CDR3 is CAISDLGSISNEQFF. The CDR3 nucleotides are TGTGCCATCAGTGACCTCGGGAGCATCAGCAATGAGCAGTTCTTC.

J is TRBJ2-1 and V is TRBV2, with 8 nucleotides matching TRBD1. The CDR3 contains 15 residues. The V gene end was trimmed by 2 bases and the J gene end by 6 bases; junction bases not matched to a gene: 6. Germline CDR1 and CDR2: SNHLY and FYNNEI. The CDR3 region has the DNA TGTGCCAGCAGTGAATGGACAGGGCAAGGCAATGAGCAGTTCTTC. Encoded protein: CASSEWTGQGNEQFF.

The rearrangement uses TRBV27 and TRBJ1-2; D is perhaps TRBD1 (6 bases). The V and J ends lost 3 bases and 1 base respectively, with 12 bases between them. The CDR3 is 15 amino acids. CDR1 is MNHEY and CDR2 is SMNVEV in the germline V gene (reference sequence). CDR3 sequence reads: CASSFSRQVNYGYTF. CDR3 coding DNA: TGTGCCAGCAGTTTTAGTCGACAGGTTAACTATGGCTACACCTTC.

The chain combines TRBV6-5 with TRBJ2-1; tentative D call: TRBD2 (5 bases). The V end lost 2 bases, the J end lost 9 bases, and 11 bases lay between the germline ends. The CDR3 loop spans 13 amino acids. The germline V gene has CDR1 MNHEY and CDR2 SVGAGI. CDR3 sequence reads: CASSYASGIEQFF. DNA of the CDR3: TGTGCCAGCAGTTACGCCTCGGGGATTGAGCAGTTCTTC.

This clone was observed a few times. This sequence joins TRBV4-3 and TRBJ2-6; D remains unclear. The CDR3 totals 16 residues. Germline CDR1 LGHNA, CDR2 YSLEER. Between the trimmed V and J ends, which lost 0 bases and 0 bases, there was a span of 6 bases. In DNA form, the CDR3 reads TGCGCCAGCAGCCAAGACGCGGTCTCTGGGGCCAACGTCCTGACTTTC. Translating it yields CASSQDAVSGANVLTF.